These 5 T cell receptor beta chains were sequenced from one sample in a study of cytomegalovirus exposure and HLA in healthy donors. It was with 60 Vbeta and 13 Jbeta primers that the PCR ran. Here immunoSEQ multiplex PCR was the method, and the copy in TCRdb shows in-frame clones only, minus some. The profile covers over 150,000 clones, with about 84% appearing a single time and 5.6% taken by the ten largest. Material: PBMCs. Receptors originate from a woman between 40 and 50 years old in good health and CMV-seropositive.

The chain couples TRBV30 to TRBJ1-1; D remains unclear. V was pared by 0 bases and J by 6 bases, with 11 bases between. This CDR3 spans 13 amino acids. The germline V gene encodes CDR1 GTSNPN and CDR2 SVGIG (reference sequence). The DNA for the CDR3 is TGTGCCTGGAGTGTACTGACTAACGCTGAAGCTTTCTTT. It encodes CAWSVLTNAEAFF.

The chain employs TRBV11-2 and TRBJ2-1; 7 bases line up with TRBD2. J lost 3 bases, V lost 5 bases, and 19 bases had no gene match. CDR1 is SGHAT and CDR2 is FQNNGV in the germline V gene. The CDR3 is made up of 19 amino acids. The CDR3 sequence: CASSVQIPGVGRHYNEQFF. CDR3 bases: TGTGCCAGCAGCGTACAGATACCGGGGGTCGGGAGGCACTACAATGAGCAGTTCTTC.

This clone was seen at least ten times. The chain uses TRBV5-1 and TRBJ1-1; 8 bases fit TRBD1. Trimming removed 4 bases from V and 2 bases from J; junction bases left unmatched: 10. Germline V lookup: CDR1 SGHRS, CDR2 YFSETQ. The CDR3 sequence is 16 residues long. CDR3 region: CASSRGQGWLNTEAFF. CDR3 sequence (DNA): TGCGCCAGCAGCCGAGGACAGGGATGGTTAAACACTGAAGCTTTCTTT.

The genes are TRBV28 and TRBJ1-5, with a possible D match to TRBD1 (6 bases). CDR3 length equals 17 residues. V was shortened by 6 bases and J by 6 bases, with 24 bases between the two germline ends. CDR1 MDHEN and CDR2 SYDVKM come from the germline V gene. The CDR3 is CASSGGAPGFQGQPQHF. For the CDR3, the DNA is TGTGCCAGCAGCGGGGGGGCCCCGGGATTCCAGGGTCAGCCCCAGCATTTT.

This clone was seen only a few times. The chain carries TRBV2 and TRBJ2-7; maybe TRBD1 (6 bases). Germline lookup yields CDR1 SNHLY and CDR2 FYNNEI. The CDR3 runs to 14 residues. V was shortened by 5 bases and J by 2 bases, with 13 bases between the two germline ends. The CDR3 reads CASSPSDRPYEQYF. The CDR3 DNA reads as TGTGCCAGCAGTCCATCCGACAGGCCCTACGAGCAGTACTTC.